This T cell receptor beta chain was identified in a study of cytomegalovirus exposure and HLA in healthy donors. Study-wide findings and caveats: An ancestry cluster, one associated with Asian ancestry, reportedly showed fewer N-insertions than the 666-donor mean in a later analysis. It was about 150 TCR beta chains that were listed as cytomegalovirus-associated. Sequencing depth across donors, presence/absence analyses assumed, was roughly uniform. Later analysis identified a missense DCLRE1C variant that was linked to TCR beta V- and J-gene trimming.

The CDR3 runs to 16 residues. The ends were cut back, 6 bases at V and 5 bases at J, with 23 bases in the middle. CDR1 and CDR2 (germline): LNHDA, SQIVND (reference sequence). On this clone itself: The antigen is unknown.

The PCR employed 60 Vbeta primers together with 13 Jbeta primers. Measured with immunoSEQ multiplex PCR; TCRdb has only the in-frame clones, and not every one. The data contain 95,000 to 130,000 clones, approximately 80% of them singletons. The chain carries TRBV19 and TRBJ2-7, with D tentatively TRBD2 (6 bases). The sequenced sample was PBMCs. This clonotype originated in a woman in her 30s in good health and CMV-seronegative. This chain's CDR3 is CASSPIRAGPGDEQYF. The CDR3 DNA sequence: TGTGCCAGTAGCCCAATCCGGGCGGGGCCCGGGGACGAGCAGTACTTC.